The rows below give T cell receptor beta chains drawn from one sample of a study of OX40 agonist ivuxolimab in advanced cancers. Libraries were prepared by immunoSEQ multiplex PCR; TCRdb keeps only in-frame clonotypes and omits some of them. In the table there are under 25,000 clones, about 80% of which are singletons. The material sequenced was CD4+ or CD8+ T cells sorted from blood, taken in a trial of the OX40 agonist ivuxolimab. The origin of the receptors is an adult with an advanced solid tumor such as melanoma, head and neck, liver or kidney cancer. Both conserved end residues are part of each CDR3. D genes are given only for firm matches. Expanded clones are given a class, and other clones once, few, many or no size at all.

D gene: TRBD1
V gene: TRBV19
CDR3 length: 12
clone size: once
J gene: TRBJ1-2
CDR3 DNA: TGTGCCAGCAAACAGGGGGCATGGGGCTACACCTTC
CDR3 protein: CASKQGAWGYTF

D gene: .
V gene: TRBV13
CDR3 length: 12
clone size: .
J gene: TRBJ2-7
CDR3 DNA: TGTGCCAGCAGCCCATGGGAATACGAGCAGTACTTC
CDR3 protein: CASSPWEYEQYF

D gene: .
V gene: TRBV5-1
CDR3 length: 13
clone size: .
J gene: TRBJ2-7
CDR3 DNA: TGCGCCAGCAGCCCCGACTTTTCCTACGAGCAGTACTTC
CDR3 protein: CASSPDFSYEQYF

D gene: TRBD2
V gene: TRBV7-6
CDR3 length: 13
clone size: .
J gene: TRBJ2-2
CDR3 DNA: TGTGCCAGCGGGACTACGAACACCGGGGAGCTGTTTTTT
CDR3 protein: CASGTTNTGELFF

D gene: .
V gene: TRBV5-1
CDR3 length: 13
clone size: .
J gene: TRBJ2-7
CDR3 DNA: TGCGCCAGCAGCTCCCAGGATTCCTACGAGCAGTACTTC
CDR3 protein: CASSSQDSYEQYF

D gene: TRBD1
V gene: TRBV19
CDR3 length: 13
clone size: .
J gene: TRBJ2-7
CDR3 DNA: TGTGCCAGTAGTACGGGACAGGACTACGAGCAGTACTTC
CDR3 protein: CASSTGQDYEQYF

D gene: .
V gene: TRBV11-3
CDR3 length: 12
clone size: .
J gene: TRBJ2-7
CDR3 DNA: TGTGCCAGCAGCTCGTACTCCGGGGAGCAGTACTTC
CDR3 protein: CASSSYSGEQYF

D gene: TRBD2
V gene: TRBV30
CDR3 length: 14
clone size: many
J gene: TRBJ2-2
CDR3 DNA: TGTGCCTATACAGCGGGAGTTGGGACCGGGGAGCTGTTTTTT
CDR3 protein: CAYTAGVGTGELFF

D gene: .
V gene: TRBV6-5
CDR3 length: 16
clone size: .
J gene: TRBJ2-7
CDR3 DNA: TGTGCCAGCAGTTACTCCCGGACAGCCATGGCCTACGAGCAGTACTTC
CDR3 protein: CASSYSRTAMAYEQYF

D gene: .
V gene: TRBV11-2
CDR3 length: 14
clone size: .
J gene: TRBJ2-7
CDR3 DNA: TGTGCCAGCAGCTTGGACGTGGGTGGCTACGAGCAGTACTTC
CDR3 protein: CASSLDVGGYEQYF

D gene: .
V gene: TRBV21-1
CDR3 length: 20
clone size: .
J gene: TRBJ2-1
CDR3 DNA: TGTGCCAGCAGCCGAAAGACGGCCCGGCGGGACAGGGCATTTACCCATGAGCAGTTCTTC
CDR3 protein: CASSRKTARRDRAFTHEQFF

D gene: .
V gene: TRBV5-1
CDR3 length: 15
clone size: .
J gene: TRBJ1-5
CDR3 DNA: TGCGCCAGCAGCTTGGGGGCAGGACAGTATCAGCCCCAGCATTTT
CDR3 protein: CASSLGAGQYQPQHF

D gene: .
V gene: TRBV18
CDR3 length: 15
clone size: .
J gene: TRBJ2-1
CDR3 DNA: TGTGCCAGCTCAGACAGAGAGGGCTCCTACAATGAGCAGTTCTTC
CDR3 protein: CASSDREGSYNEQFF

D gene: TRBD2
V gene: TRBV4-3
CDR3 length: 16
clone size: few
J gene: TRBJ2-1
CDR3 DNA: TGCGCCAGCAGCCAAGGGAGCGGGGGGGCCTTGAATGAGCAGTTCTTC
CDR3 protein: CASSQGSGGALNEQFF

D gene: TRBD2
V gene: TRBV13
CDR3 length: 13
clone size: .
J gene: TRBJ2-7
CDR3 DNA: TGTGCCAGCAGCCCGATAGGGAGGGACGAGCAGTACTTC
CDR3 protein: CASSPIGRDEQYF

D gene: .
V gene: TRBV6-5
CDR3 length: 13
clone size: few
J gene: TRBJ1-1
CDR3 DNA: TGTGCCAGCAGTTATTTTGGGGACACTGAAGCTTTCTTT
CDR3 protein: CASSYFGDTEAFF

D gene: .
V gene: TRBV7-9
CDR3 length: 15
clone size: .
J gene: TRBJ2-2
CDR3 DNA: TGTGCCAGCAGCCCGGTGCTGCAGAACACCGGGGAGCTGTTTTTT
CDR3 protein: CASSPVLQNTGELFF

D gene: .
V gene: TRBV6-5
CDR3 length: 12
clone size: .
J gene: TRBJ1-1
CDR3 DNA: TGTGCCACCTCCCCGGGGGGGCCCGAAGCTTTCTTT
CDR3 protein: CATSPGGPEAFF

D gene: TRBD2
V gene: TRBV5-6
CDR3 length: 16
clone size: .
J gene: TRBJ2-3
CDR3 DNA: TGTGCCAGCAGCTTTGTGGCAGAGCGGGAGGGGGATACGCAGTATTTT
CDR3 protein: CASSFVAEREGDTQYF

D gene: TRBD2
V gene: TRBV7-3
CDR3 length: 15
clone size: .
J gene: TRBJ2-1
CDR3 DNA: TGTGCCAGCAGCCCCCGGACTAGCGGGAGGAATGAGCAGTTCTTC
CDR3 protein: CASSPRTSGRNEQFF

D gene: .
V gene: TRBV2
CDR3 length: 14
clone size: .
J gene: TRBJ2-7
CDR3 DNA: TGTGCCAGCAGTGAGGGGTTTTTGGCCTACGAGCAGTACTTC
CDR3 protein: CASSEGFLAYEQYF

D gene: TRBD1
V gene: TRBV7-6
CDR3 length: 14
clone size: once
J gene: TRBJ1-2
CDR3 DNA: TGTGCCAGCAGCCCCGGATGGACAGGGGATTTCTACACCTTC
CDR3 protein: CASSPGWTGDFYTF

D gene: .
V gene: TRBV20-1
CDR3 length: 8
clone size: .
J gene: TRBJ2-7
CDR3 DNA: TGCAGTGCCTACGAGCAGTACTTC
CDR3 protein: CSAYEQYF

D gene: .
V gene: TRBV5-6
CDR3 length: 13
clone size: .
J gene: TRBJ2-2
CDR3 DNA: TGTGCCAGCAGCTTGATGACTATCGGGGAGCTGTTTTTT
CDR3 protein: CASSLMTIGELFF

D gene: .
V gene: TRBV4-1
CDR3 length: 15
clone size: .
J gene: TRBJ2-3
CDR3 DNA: TGCGCCAGCAGCCCCATGGGACTTAGCACAGATACGCAGTATTTT
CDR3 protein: CASSPMGLSTDTQYF

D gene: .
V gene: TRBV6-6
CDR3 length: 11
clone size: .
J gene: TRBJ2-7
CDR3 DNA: TGTGCCAGCAGTATAGTTACCGAGCAGTACTTC
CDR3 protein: CASSIVTEQYF

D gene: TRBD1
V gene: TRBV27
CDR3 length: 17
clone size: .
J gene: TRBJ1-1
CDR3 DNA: TGTGCCAGCAGTTCCGTCATACCCGGGACAGATAACACTGAAGCTTTCTTT
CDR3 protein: CASSSVIPGTDNTEAFF

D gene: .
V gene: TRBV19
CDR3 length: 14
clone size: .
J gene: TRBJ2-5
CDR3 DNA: TGTGCCAGTAGTATAGGTGGATCGTTCGAGACCCAGTACTTC
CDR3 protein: CASSIGGSFETQYF

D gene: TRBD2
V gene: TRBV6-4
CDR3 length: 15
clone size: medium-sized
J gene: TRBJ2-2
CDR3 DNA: TGTGCCAGCAGACTAGCGGGAGGGAGCACCGGGGAGCTGTTTTTT
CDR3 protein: CASRLAGGSTGELFF

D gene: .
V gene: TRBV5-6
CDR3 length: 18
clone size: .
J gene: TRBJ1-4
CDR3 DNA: TGTGCCAGCAGCTCCCCCGCCCCCGGGGTAGGGTCTAGGGAAAAACTGTTTTTT
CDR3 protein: CASSSPAPGVGSREKLFF

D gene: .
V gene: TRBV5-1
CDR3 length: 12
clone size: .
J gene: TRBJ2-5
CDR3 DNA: TGCGCCAGCAGCGGGTTAAAAGAGACCCAGTACTTC
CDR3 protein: CASSGLKETQYF

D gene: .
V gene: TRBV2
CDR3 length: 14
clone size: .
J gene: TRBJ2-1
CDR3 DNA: TGTGCCAGCGGCGGAACGGACTATTACAATGAGCAGTTCTTC
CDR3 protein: CASGGTDYYNEQFF

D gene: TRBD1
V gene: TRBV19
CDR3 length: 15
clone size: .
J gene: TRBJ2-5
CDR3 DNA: TGTGCCAGTAGTTCGGGGACAGGGCTCCAAGAGACCCAGTACTTC
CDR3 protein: CASSSGTGLQETQYF

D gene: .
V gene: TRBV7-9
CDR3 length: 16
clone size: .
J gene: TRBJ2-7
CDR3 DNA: TGTGCCAGCAGCTTAGCTTTGGGGGCAGGGGTCCACGAGCAGTACTTC
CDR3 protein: CASSLALGAGVHEQYF

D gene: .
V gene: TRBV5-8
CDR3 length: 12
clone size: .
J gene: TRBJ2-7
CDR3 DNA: TGTGCCAGCAGCTACGGCCAGTGGGAGCAGTACTTC
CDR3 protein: CASSYGQWEQYF

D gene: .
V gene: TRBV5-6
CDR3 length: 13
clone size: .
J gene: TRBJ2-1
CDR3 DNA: TGTGCCAGCAGCTTGGACAGGGTGTGGGAGCAGTTCTTC
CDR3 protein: CASSLDRVWEQFF

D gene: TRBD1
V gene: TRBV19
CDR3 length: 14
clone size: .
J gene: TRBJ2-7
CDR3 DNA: TGTGCCAGTAGTTGGGGACAGGGGGCCTACGAGCAGTACTTC
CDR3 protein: CASSWGQGAYEQYF

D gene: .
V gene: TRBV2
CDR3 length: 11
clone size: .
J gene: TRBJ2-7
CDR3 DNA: TGTGCCAGCAGCTACCGATACGAGCAGTACTTC
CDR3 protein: CASSYRYEQYF

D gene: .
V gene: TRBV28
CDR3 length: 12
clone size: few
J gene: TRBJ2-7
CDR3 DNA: TGTGCCAGCAGCCACAGAGACTACGAGCAGTACTTC
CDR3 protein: CASSHRDYEQYF

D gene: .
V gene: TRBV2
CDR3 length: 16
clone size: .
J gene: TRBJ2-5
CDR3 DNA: TGTGCCAGCAGTTTGGGATTCGGGGGCCGGGGAGAGACCCAGTACTTC
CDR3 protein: CASSLGFGGRGETQYF

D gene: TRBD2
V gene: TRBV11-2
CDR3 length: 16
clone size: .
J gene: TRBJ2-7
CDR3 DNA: TGTGCCAGCAGCCTCCATATACTAGCGGGAGGAGGGGAGCAGTACTTC
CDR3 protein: CASSLHILAGGGEQYF

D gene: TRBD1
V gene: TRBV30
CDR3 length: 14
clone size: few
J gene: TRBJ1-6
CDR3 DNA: TGTGCCTGGAGCGCGGGACAGGGTAGTTCACCCCTCCACTTT
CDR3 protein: CAWSAGQGSSPLHF

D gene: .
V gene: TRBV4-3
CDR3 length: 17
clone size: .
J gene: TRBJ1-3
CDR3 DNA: TGCGCCAGCAGCCAAGGGCCCCCAGGGGATACTGGAAACACCATATATTTT
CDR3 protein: CASSQGPPGDTGNTIYF

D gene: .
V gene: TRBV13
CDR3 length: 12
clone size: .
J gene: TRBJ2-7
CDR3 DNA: TGTGCCAGCAGCGACCTCTCCTACGAGCAGTACTTC
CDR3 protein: CASSDLSYEQYF

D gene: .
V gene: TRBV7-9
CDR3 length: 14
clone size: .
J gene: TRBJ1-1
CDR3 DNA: TGTGCCAGCAGGCCCGGCTCAGCGAACACTGAAGCTTTCTTT
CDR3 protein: CASRPGSANTEAFF

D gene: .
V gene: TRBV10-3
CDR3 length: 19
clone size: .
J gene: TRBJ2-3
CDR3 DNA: TGTGCCATCAGTGAGTCGGGACCCCACCACCGCACCTTCACAGATACGCAGTATTTT
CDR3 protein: CAISESGPHHRTFTDTQYF

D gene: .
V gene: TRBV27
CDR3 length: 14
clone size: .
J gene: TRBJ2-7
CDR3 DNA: TGTGCCAGCAGTTTATCGACAGCCCCCTACGAGCAGTACTTC
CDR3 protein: CASSLSTAPYEQYF

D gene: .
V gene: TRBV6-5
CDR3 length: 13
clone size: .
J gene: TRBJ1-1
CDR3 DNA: TGTGCCAGCAGTTACTCTTTCTACACTGAAGCTTTCTTT
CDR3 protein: CASSYSFYTEAFF

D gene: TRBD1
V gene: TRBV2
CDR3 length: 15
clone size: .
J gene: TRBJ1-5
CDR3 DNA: TGTGCCAGCAGTGAGCCCGGGACAGTCAATCAGCCCCAGCATTTT
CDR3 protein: CASSEPGTVNQPQHF

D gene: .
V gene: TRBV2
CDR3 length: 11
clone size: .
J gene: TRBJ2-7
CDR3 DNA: TGTGCCAGCAGGACGGAATACGAGCAGTACTTC
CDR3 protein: CASRTEYEQYF

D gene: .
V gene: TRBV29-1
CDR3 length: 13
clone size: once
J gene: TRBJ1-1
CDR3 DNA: TGCAGCGTCCGGGGGGCCTCGAACACTGAAGCTTTCTTT
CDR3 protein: CSVRGASNTEAFF